The present entry profiles one T cell receptor beta chain with its context. Its antigen is not yet known. Within one base of it there is no much larger clone, and no base qualities were kept. The sample comes from a study of vaccination effects on CD4 cells after COVID-19 (dated 2022 in TCRdb). For the wider study: Across the study, the median time from the second dose to post-vaccine sampling was 72 days (range 14 to 241). In both COVID-19 convalescent patients and infection-naive vaccine recipients, the study compared SARS-CoV-2 spike-specific CD4+ TCR repertoires from before mRNA vaccination with those from after it. Altogether, nine to ten COVID-19 convalescent patients and a handful of SARS-CoV-2-naive healthy vaccine recipients made up the full study. Cultures from other donors in the study were sequenced with the Oncomine TCR Beta short-read assay on an Illumina iSeq 100. Broader findings and caveats from the paper: Limitations of the study were the small number of convalescent patients and the absence of early post-infection timepoints. Clones induced by infection and clones induced by vaccination both contracted markedly at late timepoints after vaccination, which fits with T cell responses waning over time. In healthy vaccine recipients, vaccine-induced clones were almost all SARS-CoV-2 mono-reactive, with only 1 of 255 being cross-reactive with common cold coronaviruses.

The ViraFEST assay stimulated PBMC with viral peptide pools and then used TCR sequencing to identify antigen-specific CD4+ T cell clonotypes by expansion. After more than 9 days of culture, CD4+ T cells were isolated with the EasySep CD4+ T cell isolation kit. Each participant received two doses of an mRNA SARS-CoV-2 vaccine, either BNT162b2 or mRNA-1273. Negative nucleocapsid antibody results before and after vaccination confirmed that the healthy vaccine recipients had no prior SARS-CoV-2 infection. Fewer than 2.5 million PBMC per well were cultured in IMDM with 5% human AB serum, 10 IU/ml IL-2 and gentamicin, plus 10 ug/ml peptides. On days 3 and 7, half of the culture medium was replaced with fresh IL-2-containing medium. Unless otherwise noted, each peptide stimulation condition was cultured in triplicate wells. Using Ficoll-Paque Plus gradient centrifugation, PBMC were separated from whole blood and then either used fresh or cryopreserved at -140C. Overlapping peptide pools spanned the spike proteins of SARS-CoV-2 and the common cold coronaviruses HCoV-NL63, HCoV-OC43 and HCoV-229E. The QIAamp micro DNA kit was used to extract genomic DNA from the cultured CD4+ T cells.

Spanning cysteine to phenylalanine, the CDR3 consists of 17 amino acids. This entry keeps only the CDR3 DNA: 51 bases, framed from base 1. In the germline V gene (reference sequence), CDR1 corresponds to LNHNV and CDR2 to YYDKDF. V and J are truncated by 3 bases and 0 bases respectively, leaving an intervening sequence of 18 bases. The library was obtained by the immunoSEQ multiplex PCR assay. DNA from the cultured and isolated CD4+ T cells underwent TCR beta CDR3 sequencing. As for how the authors treated the data: The analysis removed non-productive TCR sequences, trimmed reads to the CDR3 region, and retained only CDR3s that were 7 or more amino acids long. Antigen-specific clonotypes were identified using the MANAFEST web app by comparison of expansion in peptide wells against reference cultures. To be called positive, a clone needed expansion at FDR<0.05 compared with the reference and with all other wells, an odds ratio greater than 5, and a frequency greater than 0.1% in two replicate wells. A clonotype was called cross-reactive if it was significantly expanded both in SARS-CoV-2 spike wells and in at least one common cold coronavirus spike condition. Levenshtein distance calculated with the stringdist R package was used to assess CDR3 similarity, and unrooted trees were constructed with ape in R 3.6.1. TCRdb obtained this table from immuneACCESS and retained in-frame rearrangements with V and J assigned. These tables miss some clones; where compared with another copy, unresolved V genes account for less than half of the shortfall, and the remainder is unexplained. V, J and clone size derive from that table, while D and trimming were established from the DNA sequence. The sample has more than 20,000 clones on record, less than 85% of them singletons. The ten largest clones capture approximately 8% of the sample.

The origin of this receptor is a human donor who received a COVID-19 vaccine. The sequencing used CD4+ T cells from PBMCs cultured with SARS-CoV-2 spike peptides, collected after COVID-19 vaccination. This specimen's cell subset or site label, per the study, means: SARS-CoV-2 spike overlapping peptide pool stimulation. The V and J genes are TRBV15 and TRBJ2-7; the D gene is perhaps TRBD1, on 6 matching bases. The DNA is TGTGCCACCAGCAGGGGAGTTGGCAGGGGCTACTCCTACGAGCAGTACTTC. It translates to CATSRGVGRGYSYEQYF.